This TCR beta chain derives from a study of cytomegalovirus exposure and HLA in healthy donors. Turning to this clone: Its antigen is not known.

The CDR3 runs to 16 residues. The V end lost 4 bases, the J end lost 2 bases, and 18 bases lay between the germline ends. Germline-derived CDR1 and CDR2 are SGHAT and FQNNGV. PCR primers comprised 60 Vbeta and 13 Jbeta primers. Sequencing used immunoSEQ multiplex PCR; TCRdb keeps in-frame clones, though not all of them. The repertoire holds roughly 100,000 clones, 70% to 90% seen once, with approximately 2.8% in the top ten. Study-wide results and caveats: At a 0.05 false discovery rate, a later analysis found 18,000 or so TCR beta sequences to be associated with HLA alleles. Later on, an analysis showed TCR association rates differing by HLA locus, with DRB1 the most and HLA-C the fewest.

The TCR sequence derives from a man between 35 and 55 years old in good health and CMV-seronegative. The sample was PBMCs. The V and J genes are TRBV11-2 and TRBJ2-7, with D possibly matching TRBD1 (6 bases). CDR3 DNA: TGTGCCAGCAGCTCTATAGGCCGCGAGGGGGCCTACGAGCAGTACTTC. It encodes CASSSIGREGAYEQYF.